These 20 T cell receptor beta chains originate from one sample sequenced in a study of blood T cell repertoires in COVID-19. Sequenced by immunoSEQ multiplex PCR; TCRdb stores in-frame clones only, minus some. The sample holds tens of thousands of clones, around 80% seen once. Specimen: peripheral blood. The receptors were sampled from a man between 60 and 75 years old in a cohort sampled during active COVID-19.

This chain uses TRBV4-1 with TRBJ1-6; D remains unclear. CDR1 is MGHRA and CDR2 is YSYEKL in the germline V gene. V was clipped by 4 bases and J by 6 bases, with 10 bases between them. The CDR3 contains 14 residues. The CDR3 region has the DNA TGCGCCAGCAGCCCCCTCCCGGTTAATTCACCCCTCCACTTT. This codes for CASSPLPVNSPLHF.

The CDR3 reads CASSHLAGGETQYF. The DNA for the CDR3 is TGTGCCAGCAGCCACTTAGCCGGAGGGGAGACCCAGTACTTC. This chain connects TRBV14 to TRBJ2-5, with D possibly TRBD2 on 6 matching bases. V lost 3 bases and J lost 5, with 13 bases in between. This CDR3 has 14 amino acids. The germline gives CDR1 SGHDN, CDR2 FVKESK.

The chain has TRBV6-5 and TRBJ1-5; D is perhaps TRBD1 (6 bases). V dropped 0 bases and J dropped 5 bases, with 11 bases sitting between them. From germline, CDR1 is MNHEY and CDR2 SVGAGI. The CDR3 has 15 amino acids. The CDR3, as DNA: TGTGCCAGCAGTTACTCAGGGGGAAGTGATCAGCCCCAGCATTTT. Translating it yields CASSYSGGSDQPQHF.

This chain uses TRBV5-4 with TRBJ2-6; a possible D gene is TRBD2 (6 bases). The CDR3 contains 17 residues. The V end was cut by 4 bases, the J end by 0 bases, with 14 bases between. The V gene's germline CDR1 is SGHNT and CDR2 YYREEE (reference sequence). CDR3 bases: TGTGCCAGCAGCGGGGGACTTCAACGCTCTGGGGCCAACGTCCTGACTTTC. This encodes CASSGGLQRSGANVLTF.

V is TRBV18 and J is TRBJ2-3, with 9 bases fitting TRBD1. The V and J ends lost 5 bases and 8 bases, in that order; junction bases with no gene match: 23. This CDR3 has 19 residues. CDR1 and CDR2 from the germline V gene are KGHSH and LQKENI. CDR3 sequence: CASSSAQGASWRRGGTQYF. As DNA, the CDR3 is TGTGCCAGCTCATCGGCACAGGGGGCAAGTTGGCGGAGAGGAGGTACGCAGTATTTT.

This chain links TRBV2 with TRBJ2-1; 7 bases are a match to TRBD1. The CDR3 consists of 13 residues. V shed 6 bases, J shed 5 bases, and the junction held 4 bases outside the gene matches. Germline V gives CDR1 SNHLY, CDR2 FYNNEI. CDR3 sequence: CASRGDSDNEQFF. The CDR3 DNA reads TGTGCCAGCAGGGGGGACAGCGACAATGAGCAGTTCTTC.

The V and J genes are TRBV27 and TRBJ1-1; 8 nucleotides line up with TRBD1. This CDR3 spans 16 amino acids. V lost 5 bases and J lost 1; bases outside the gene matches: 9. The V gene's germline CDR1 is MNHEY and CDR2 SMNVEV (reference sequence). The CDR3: CASSPDRAGANTEAFF. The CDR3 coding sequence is TGTGCCAGCAGTCCGGACAGGGCTGGGGCGAACACTGAAGCTTTCTTT.

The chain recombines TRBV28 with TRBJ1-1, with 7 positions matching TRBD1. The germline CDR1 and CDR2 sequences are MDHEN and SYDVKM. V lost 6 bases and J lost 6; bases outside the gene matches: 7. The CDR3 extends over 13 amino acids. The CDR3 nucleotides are TGTGCCAGCAGGCTGGGACAGATTCCTGAAGCTTTCTTT. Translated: CASRLGQIPEAFF.

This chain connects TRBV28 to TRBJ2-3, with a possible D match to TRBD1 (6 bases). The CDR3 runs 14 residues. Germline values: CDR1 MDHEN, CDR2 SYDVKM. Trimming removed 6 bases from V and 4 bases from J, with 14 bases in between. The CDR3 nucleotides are TGTGCCAGCAGCCCCAACAGGGTAGCAGATACGCAGTATTTT. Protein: CASSPNRVADTQYF.

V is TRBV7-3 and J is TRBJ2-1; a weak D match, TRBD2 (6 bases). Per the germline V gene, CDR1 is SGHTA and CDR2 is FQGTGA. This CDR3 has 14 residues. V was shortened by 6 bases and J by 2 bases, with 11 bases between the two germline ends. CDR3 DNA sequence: TGTGCCAGCAGGCCCGGGAGAACCTACAATGAGCAGTTCTTC. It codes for CASRPGRTYNEQFF.

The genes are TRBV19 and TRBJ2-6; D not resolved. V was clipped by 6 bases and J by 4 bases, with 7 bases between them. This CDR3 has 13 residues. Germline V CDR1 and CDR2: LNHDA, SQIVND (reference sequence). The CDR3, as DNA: TGTGCCAGTAGAGCCCTGGGGGCCAACGTCCTGACTTTC. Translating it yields CASRALGANVLTF.

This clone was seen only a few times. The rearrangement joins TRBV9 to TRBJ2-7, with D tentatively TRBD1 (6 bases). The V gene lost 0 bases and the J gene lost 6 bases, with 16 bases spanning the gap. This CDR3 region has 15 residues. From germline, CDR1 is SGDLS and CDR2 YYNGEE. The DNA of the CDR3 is TGTGCCAGCAGCGTAGGTGGACAGACTACAGTCGAGCAGTACTTC. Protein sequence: CASSVGGQTTVEQYF.

CDR3 sequence reads: CSAQVSYNEQFF. DNA of the CDR3: TGCAGCGCGCAGGTTTCCTACAATGAGCAGTTCTTC. The chain uses TRBV29-1 and TRBJ2-1; D gene unclear. CDR3 size: 12 residues. The germline V gene has CDR1 SQVTM and CDR2 ANQGSEA. Between the trimmed V and J ends, which lost 7 bases and 1 base, there was a span of 8 bases.

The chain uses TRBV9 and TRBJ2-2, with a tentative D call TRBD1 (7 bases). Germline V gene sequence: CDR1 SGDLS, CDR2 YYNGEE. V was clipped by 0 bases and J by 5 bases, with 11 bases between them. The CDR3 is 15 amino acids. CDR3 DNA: TGTGCCAGCAGCGTAGGGACAGGAGGGACCGGGGAGCTGTTTTTT. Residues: CASSVGTGGTGELFF.

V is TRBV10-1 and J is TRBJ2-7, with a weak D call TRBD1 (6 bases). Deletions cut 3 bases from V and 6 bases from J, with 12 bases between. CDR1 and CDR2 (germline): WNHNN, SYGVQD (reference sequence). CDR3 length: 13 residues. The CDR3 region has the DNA TGCGCCAGCAGTGAAAACAGGGCCCTCGAGCAGTACTTC. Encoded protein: CASSENRALEQYF.

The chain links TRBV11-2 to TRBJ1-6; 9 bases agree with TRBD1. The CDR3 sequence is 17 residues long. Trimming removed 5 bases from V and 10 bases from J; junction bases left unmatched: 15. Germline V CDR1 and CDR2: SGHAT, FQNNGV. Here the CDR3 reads CASSQWAMGQGDSPLHF. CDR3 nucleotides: TGTGCCAGCAGCCAATGGGCTATGGGACAGGGTGACTCACCCCTCCACTTT.

In DNA, the CDR3 is TGTGCCAGCAGTGAAGCGCAGGAGGGACGTAGGGGCTACACCTTC. The encoded protein is CASSEAQEGRRGYTF. This rearrangement joins TRBV6-1 to TRBJ1-2; TRBD1 might be the D (5 bases). The CDR3 is 15 residues long. V shed 0 bases and J shed 8 bases, with 16 bases lying between them. Germline V gene data show CDR1 as MNHNS and CDR2 as SASEGT.

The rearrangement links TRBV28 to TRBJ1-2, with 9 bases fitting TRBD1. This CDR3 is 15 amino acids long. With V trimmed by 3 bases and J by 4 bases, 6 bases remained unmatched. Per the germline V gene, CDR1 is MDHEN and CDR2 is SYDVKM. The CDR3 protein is CASSFRDRAAYGYTF. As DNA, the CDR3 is TGTGCCAGCAGTTTCCGGGACAGGGCGGCCTATGGCTACACCTTC.

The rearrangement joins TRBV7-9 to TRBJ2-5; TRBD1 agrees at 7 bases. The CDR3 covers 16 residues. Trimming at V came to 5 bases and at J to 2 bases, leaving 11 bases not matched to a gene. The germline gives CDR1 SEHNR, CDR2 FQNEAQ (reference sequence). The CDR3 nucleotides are TGTGCCAGCAGCCCCACGGACAGGTACCAACAAGAGACCCAGTACTTC. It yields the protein CASSPTDRYQQETQYF.

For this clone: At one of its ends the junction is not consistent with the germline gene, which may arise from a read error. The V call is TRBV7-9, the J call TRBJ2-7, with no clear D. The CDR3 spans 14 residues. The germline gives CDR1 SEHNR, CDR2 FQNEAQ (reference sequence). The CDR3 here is CASSLGSSSYQQYF. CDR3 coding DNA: TGTGCCAGCAGCTTAGGTTCCTCGTCCTACCAGCAGTACTTC. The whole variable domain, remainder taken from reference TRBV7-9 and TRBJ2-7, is DTGVSQNPRHKITKRGQNVTFRCDPISEHNRLYWYRQTLGQGPEFLTYFQNEAQLEKSRLLSDRFSAERPKGSFSTLEIQRTEQGDSAMYLCASSLGSSSYQQYFGPGTRLTVT.